Listed below are T cell receptor beta chains from one sample, sequenced in a study of T cells after yellow fever vaccination. TCRdb itself ran the 5' RACE reads through MiXCR, one entry per CDR3 protein. The sample lists approximately 550,000 distinct CDR3 sequences, around 21% seen once, with 14% in the top ten. The source was PBMCs, collected 15 days after the yellow fever booster vaccination. The source of these receptors is a man under 40 who received the YFV17D yellow fever vaccine. CDR3s leave out the opening cysteine and the closing phenylalanine or tryptophan.

cdr3_aa j_call v_call
ATSVYRGVREQF TRBJ2-1 TRBV24-1
SARDGAGAYNEQF TRBJ2-1 TRBV20-1
ASSRTSGRSWLNEQY TRBJ2-7 TRBV28
SAPGQGNTGELF TRBJ2-2 TRBV20-1
ASSQERLAGTSPLYEQY TRBJ2-7 TRBV3-1
ASSYGSSGVSYEQY TRBJ2-7 TRBV6-5
SALTGTGASTDTQY TRBJ2-3 TRBV20-1
ASSVETGRYNEQF TRBJ2-1 TRBV9
ASSSQGAEQY TRBJ2-7 TRBV18
ASSLGGPQTQY TRBJ2-5 TRBV7-9
ASSFNLNEQF TRBJ2-1 TRBV5-1
ASSVGSLGMGYGYT TRBJ1-2 TRBV9
ASSYQNKQY TRBJ2-7 TRBV6-5
ASRLRTSTGELF TRBJ2-2 TRBV14
SGWSSGRSGTQY TRBJ2-5 TRBV20-1
ASSLATGSEQY TRBJ2-7 TRBV7-2
ATSRDQHGRWYNEQF TRBJ2-1 TRBV15